The following is a TCR beta chain sequence with its context. This sample is part of a study of T-cell reconstitution after alpha-beta-depleted transplantation in children. The TCRbeta library incorporated unique molecular identifiers. TCRdb reprocessed the PCR reads with MiXCR, giving one entry per CDR3 protein. The profile shows hundreds of thousands of distinct CDR3 sequences, roughly a quarter of them singletons. CDR1 DFQATT and CDR2 SNEGSKA come from the germline V gene (reference sequence). With 0 bases clipped from V and 8 bases from J, the junction kept 6 bases outside the gene matches. The CDR3 is 14 residues long.

Sequences were derived from PBMCs, mostly from graft donor cells, sampled 360 days after TCRalphabeta/CD19-depleted stem cell transplant. This receptor was taken from a female patient aged 2-9 years who had a stem cell transplant for congenital amegakaryocytic thrombocytopenia, so the T cells may come from the graft donor. The chain is built from TRBV20-1 and TRBJ1-2; 10 bases are shared with TRBD1. The CDR3 loop reads CSARELGTGDGYTF. Written as DNA, the CDR3 is TGCAGTGCTAGAGAGCTCGGGACAGGGGACGGCTACACCTTC.